The T cell receptor beta chain described here comes from a study of blood T cell repertoires in COVID-19. Whole-study context: Acute-phase and convalescent COVID-19 samples originated in the United States, Italy and Spain.

The Seattle patients joined while their infection was active and were tracked longitudinally afterward. This CDR3 is built from 13 residues. Germline V gene sequence: CDR1 MGHRA, CDR2 YSYEKL. Remarks on this clone: At one of its ends the junction is not consistent with the germline gene, which may arise from a read error.

Study processing details: Amplification of reference gene primers was used by the study to estimate nucleated cell counts. TCRdb's table, derived via immunoSEQ multiplex PCR, lists solely in-frame clones and lacks some. That table is the source of V, J and clone size, and D and trimming were worked out from the DNA. The profile shows 95,000 to 150,000 clones, more than 80% of them singletons. Sequencing was done on a sample of peripheral blood. The origin of this receptor is an elderly woman with COVID-19, enrolled during active disease. The gene calls are TRBV4-1 and TRBJ1-2; D call uncertain. The CDR3 DNA is TGCGCCAGCAGCGAAGATGGAGCCTATGGCTACACCTTC. Translation: CASSEDGAYGYTF.